The 23 T cell receptor beta chains below all came from one sample that was sequenced in a study of T cells in women clearing cervical HPV infection. TCRdb's copy holds only in-frame clones and misses some; the assay was immunoSEQ multiplex PCR. The table lists 20,000 to 25,000 clones. The sequencing sample was made of blood buffy coat. These receptors originate from a woman between 18 and 69 years old with a cervical HPV16 infection that either progressed to CIN3+ or cleared (not recorded which).

Concerning this clone: The read terminates 3 residues ahead of where the CDR3 ends, so the germline J gene completes it. V and J are TRBV7-2 and TRBJ1-5, with 8 bases that match TRBD1. The CDR3 totals 15 residues. CDR1 and CDR2 (germline): SGHTA, FQGNSA. After removal of 5 bases from V and 5 bases from J, the junction contained 8 bases not matched to a gene. The sequenced part of the CDR3 DNA is TGTGCCAGCAGCCCAGACAGGGGCAGAGATCAGCCC. As protein: CASSPDRGRDQP. The whole CDR3 region reads CASSPDRGRDQPQHF.

With respect to this clone: The read comes to an end 3 residues before the CDR3 does, leaving the germline J gene to fill in the end. This chain joins TRBV20-1 and TRBJ2-1; 8 bases line up with TRBD2. The CDR3 contains 16 residues. Germline V gene lookup returns CDR1 DFQATT and CDR2 SNEGSKA (reference sequence). With 3 bases clipped from V and 3 bases from J, the junction kept 10 bases outside the gene matches. The covered CDR3 bases are TGCAGTGCTAGTTCCGGAGCGGGAGATCTCTACAATGAG. It specifies CSASSGAGDLYNE. The full CDR3 protein is CSASSGAGDLYNEQFF.

CDR3: CSAWTSWRAATSNTQYF. The sequenced part of the CDR3 DNA is TGCAGTGCATGGACTAGCTGGAGGGCTGCGACTTCGAATACG. The chain carries TRBV20-1 and TRBJ2-3, with 8 bases lining up with TRBD2. The CDR3 is cut off 3 residues early in the read; its end comes from the germline J gene. V was clipped by 6 bases and J by 7 bases; unmatched bases: 21. CDR1 is DFQATT, CDR2 SNEGSKA, per germline (reference sequence). The CDR3 contains 17 residues.

Details on this clone: With the read ending 3 residues before the CDR3 end, the germline J gene is used to fill in that end. The chain joins TRBV7-9 to TRBJ1-1; D remains ambiguous. Germline assignment: CDR1 SEHNR and CDR2 FQNEAQ (reference sequence). Trimming took 5 bases from V and 7 from J, leaving 20 bases between them. This CDR3 has 15 amino acids. The sequenced CDR3 bases are TGTGCCAGCAGCACGAGCGGGAGGCCGAATTTTGAA. It yields the protein CASSTSGRPNFE. The entire CDR3 reads CASSTSGRPNFEAFF.

Notes on this clone: The observed sequence ends 3 residues before the CDR3 terminus, with the missing tail filled in from the germline J gene. V and J are TRBV7-8 and TRBJ1-2; D may be TRBD1 (5 bases). Trimming removed 5 bases at V and 5 bases at J, with 18 bases between. The CDR3 is 15 amino acids. Per the germline V gene, CDR1 is SGHVS and CDR2 is FQNEAQ. CDR3 in amino acids: CASSPLIGARYGYTF. The part of the CDR3 DNA that was read is TGTGCCAGCAGCCCCTTGATAGGGGCGAGGTATGGC.

As concerns this clone: The read ends 3 residues early relative to the CDR3; the germline J gene fills the gap. The chain couples TRBV29-1 to TRBJ2-1; tentatively, D is TRBD2 (5 bases). CDR3 length equals 13 residues. The V end lost 6 bases, the J end lost 4 bases, and 13 bases lay between the germline ends. In germline, CDR1 is SQVTM, CDR2 ANQGSEA. The CDR3 loop is CSVPGVGYNEQFF. The sequenced part of the CDR3 DNA is TGCAGCGTGCCCGGGGTCGGTTACAATGAG.

The sequenced CDR3 bases are TGTGCCTTCCGCAACACGGGCGGGGGGGTGTACCAAGAGACC. Encoded protein: CAFRNTGGGVYQET. The full CDR3 protein is CAFRNTGGGVYQETQYF. The chain recombines TRBV30 with TRBJ2-5, with 9 bases that match TRBD2. The read stops 3 residues short of the end of the CDR3; the missing end is completed from the germline J gene. Germline values: CDR1 GTSNPN, CDR2 SVGIG (reference sequence). There are 17 residues in the CDR3. The V segment lost 7 bases and the J segment 0 bases; nucleotides outside the gene matches: 15.

On this clone itself: The read gets to within 3 residues of the CDR3 end, and the germline J gene fills in the rest. This rearrangement joins TRBV28 to TRBJ2-7, with a weak D call TRBD1 (5 bases). Germline-derived CDR1 and CDR2 are MDHEN and SYDVKM. Trimming stripped 6 bases from V and 3 bases from J, with 12 bases between. The CDR3 extends over 13 amino acids. The covered CDR3 bases are TGTGCCAGCAGCTCAGGGATGGACTACGAG. This encodes CASSSGMDYE. The entire CDR3 is CASSSGMDYEQYF. Filled out from reference TRBV28 and TRBJ2-7, the complete variable domain reads DVKVTQSSRYLVKRTGEKVFLECVQDMDHENMFWYRQDPGLGLRLIYFSYDVKMKEKGDIPEGYSVSREKKERFSLILESASTNQTSMYLCASSSGMDYEQYFGPGTRLTVT.

Of note for this clone: The CDR3 goes on 3 residues after the read ends, and that part is filled in from the germline J gene. The V and J genes are TRBV5-1 and TRBJ2-3, with D possibly TRBD1 on 6 matching bases. The CDR3 contains 18 residues. Trimming took 2 bases from V and 5 from J, leaving 24 bases between them. In germline, CDR1 is SGHRS, CDR2 YFSETQ. CDR3 protein: CASSFRGLTGSAEDTQYF. The sequenced CDR3 bases are TGCGCCAGCAGCTTTCGAGGGTTGACAGGATCGGCTGAAGATACG.

On this clone itself: Read data end 3 residues before the CDR3 end; the end is taken from the germline J gene. The chain recombines TRBV19 with TRBJ1-2; D uncertain. The CDR3 length is 16 residues. Germline V lookup: CDR1 LNHDA, CDR2 SQIVND (reference sequence). V was pared by 3 bases and J by 7 bases, with 21 bases between. CDR3 DNA (partial): TGTGCCAGTAGTATGAGTACGTCCGCGGGGAGCTTTGGC. Its protein is CASSMSTSAGSFG. The CDR3 reads in full as CASSMSTSAGSFGYTF.

This clone ranks as medium-sized (0.01 to 0.1%) in terms of frequency. The read finishes 3 residues shy of the CDR3 end, and the germline J gene is used to complete it. The gene calls are TRBV18 and TRBJ2-5, with a tentative D call TRBD2 (5 bases). The V gene's germline CDR1 is KGHSH and CDR2 LQKENI. Between the trimmed V and J ends, which lost 1 base and 5 bases, there was a span of 14 bases. The CDR3 has 15 amino acids. The part of the CDR3 DNA that was read is TGTGCCAGCTCACCACAGGCGAACAGAGGGGAGACC. This encodes CASSPQANRGET. The full-length CDR3 reads as CASSPQANRGETQYF.

A remark on this clone: The missing CDR3 end, 3 residues past where the read stops, is filled in from the germline J gene. This rearrangement joins TRBV6-2 or TRBV6-3 to TRBJ2-7; D remains ambiguous. Germline CDR1 MNHEY, CDR2 SVGEGT. This CDR3 is built from 11 residues. Trimming cost V 5 bases and J 6 bases, with 8 bases left between them. CDR3: CASSQFGEQYF. The CDR3 bases that were read are TGTGCCAGCAGTCAGTTTGGCGAG.

Comment on this clone: Read data end 3 residues before the CDR3 end; the end is taken from the germline J gene. The genes are TRBV19 and TRBJ2-1, with a weak D call TRBD2 (6 bases). Trimming shortened V by 1 base and J by 0 bases, and 7 bases separated the two germline ends. From germline, CDR1 is LNHDA and CDR2 SQIVND (reference sequence). The CDR3 runs 15 residues. CDR3 residues: CASSIGRGSYNEQFF. Partial CDR3 DNA: TGTGCCAGTAGTATAGGGCGGGGCTCCTACAATGAG.

As concerns this clone: The sequenced fragment ends 3 residues before the CDR3 boundary, so the rest is inferred from the germline J gene. The J gene is TRBJ2-5, the V gene TRBV7-2; possible D gene TRBD2, 5 bases. The germline CDR1 and CDR2 sequences are SGHTA and FQGNSA. The CDR3 totals 13 residues. V gave up 3 bases and J gave up 4 bases, with 9 bases separating them. The CDR3 loop reads CASSFGLGETQYF. The part of the CDR3 DNA that was read is TGTGCCAGCAGCTTCGGACTCGGAGAGACC. Drawing the rest from reference TRBV7-2 and TRBJ2-5, the complete variable domain is GAGVSQSPSNKVTEKGKDVELRCDPISGHTALYWYRQSLGQGLEFLIYFQGNSAPDKSGLPSDRFSAERTGGSVSTLTIQRTQQEDSAVYLCASSFGLGETQYFGPGTRLLVL.

Concerning this clone: With the read ending 3 residues before the CDR3 end, the germline J gene is used to fill in that end. The chain combines TRBV29-1 with TRBJ2-1, with 13 bases fitting TRBD2. The CDR3 has 14 amino acids. V was clipped by 6 bases and J by 3 bases; unmatched bases: 2. The germline V gene encodes CDR1 SQVTM and CDR2 ANQGSEA. The CDR3 DNA, read in part, is TGCAGCGTCGGGACTAGCGGGATCTACAATGAG. Protein: CSVGTSGIYNE. The entire CDR3 is CSVGTSGIYNEQFF.

With regard to this clone: The read is 3 residues too short to cover the CDR3 end, so that end is filled in from the germline J gene. Other DNA sequences in the same sample also yield this CDR3. The chain employs TRBV5-1 and TRBJ2-5, with unresolved D. The CDR3 sequence is 13 residues long. Trimming stripped 1 base from V and 2 bases from J, with 6 bases between. Germline CDR1 is SGHRS and CDR2 is YFSETQ. The CDR3 protein is CASSLQAQETQYF. Partial CDR3 DNA: TGCGCCAGCAGCTTGCAAGCTCAAGAGACC.

Comment on this clone: The CDR3 end falls 3 residues outside the read, so it is completed with the germline J gene. The gene calls are TRBV20-1 and TRBJ2-3, with TRBD2 matching 10 bases. CDR1 and CDR2 (germline): DFQATT, SNEGSKA (reference sequence). CDR3 length equals 17 residues. CDR3 DNA, as far as it was read: TGCAGTGCTAGAAAATTATTGCGGACTAGCGGTAGAGGTTCG. The encoded protein is CSARKLLRTSGRGS. The entire CDR3 protein reads CSARKLLRTSGRGSQYF.

CDR3 residues: CASSLQGQVTDTQYF. The sequenced part of the CDR3 DNA is TGCGCCAGCAGCTTACAAGGTCAGGTCACAGATACG. The chain uses TRBV5-1 and TRBJ2-3; no firm D call. With the read ending 3 residues before the CDR3 end, the germline J gene is used to fill in that end. V lost 2 bases and J 2 bases, leaving 12 bases between the germline ends. Per germline, CDR1 SGHRS and CDR2 YFSETQ. This CDR3 is built from 15 residues.

Concerning this clone: The read ends 3 residues shy of where the CDR3 ends; the end is completed using the germline J gene. This chain connects TRBV20-1 to TRBJ2-3; TRBD2 matches 8 bases. CDR1 and CDR2 (germline): DFQATT, SNEGSKA (reference sequence). With V trimmed by 3 bases and J by 2 bases, 4 bases remained unmatched. The CDR3 runs to 14 residues. Here the CDR3 reads CSASSGTVTDTQYF. Incomplete CDR3 DNA: TGCAGTGCTAGTAGCGGGACCGTCACAGATACG.

Comment on this clone: The CDR3 extends 3 residues past the end of the read, so its final part is completed from the germline J gene. The rearrangement links TRBV30 to TRBJ1-6; D unclear. The CDR3 is made up of 13 amino acids. Germline loops: CDR1 GTSNPN, CDR2 SVGIG (reference sequence). Trimming removed 4 bases at V and 7 bases at J, with 11 bases between. CDR3 DNA, as far as it was read: TGTGCCTGGAATGGTGTAAGGAATTCACCC. Protein: CAWNGVRNSP. The whole CDR3 region reads CAWNGVRNSPLHF.

Comments on this clone: Read sequence stops 3 residues before the CDR3 end, and the germline J gene provides the missing end. This chain joins TRBV20-1 and TRBJ1-2, with TRBD1 identical over 9 bases. The germline gives CDR1 DFQATT, CDR2 SNEGSKA (reference sequence). The CDR3 is 15 residues long. V gave up 0 bases and J gave up 2 bases; unmatched junction bases: 4. The covered CDR3 bases are TGCAGTGCTAGAGATCGGGGACAGGGCAACTATGGC. Translation gives CSARDRGQGNYG. The whole CDR3 region reads CSARDRGQGNYGYTF.

About this clone itself: The observed sequence ends 3 residues before the CDR3 terminus, with the missing tail filled in from the germline J gene. The J gene is TRBJ2-3, the V gene TRBV12-3 or TRBV12-4, with TRBD2 matching 11 bases. The CDR3 contains 18 residues. The V and J ends lost 4 bases and 0 bases, in that order; junction bases with no gene match: 9. The sequenced CDR3 bases are TGTGCCAGCAGTTGGCGGACCGGGACTAGCGGTAGCACAGATACG. Its translation: CASSWRTGTSGSTDT. The entire CDR3 protein reads CASSWRTGTSGSTDTQYF.

For this clone: The read stops 3 residues short of the end of the CDR3; the missing end is completed from the germline J gene. The gene calls are TRBV28 and TRBJ2-1; 8 bases align to TRBD2. V lost 9 bases, J lost 4 bases, and 8 bases stayed unmatched. This CDR3 region has 14 residues. Per germline, CDR1 MDHEN and CDR2 SYDVKM. The chain's CDR3 is CASIAGGAYNEQFF. The sequenced part of the CDR3 DNA is TGTGCCAGTATCGCGGGAGGAGCTTACAATGAG.